This TCR beta chain was found in a study of T cell responses to AZD1222 COVID-19 vaccine. V trimming: 5 bases; J trimming: 6 bases; junction bases outside the gene matches: 10. Germline values: CDR1 SNHLY, CDR2 FYNNEI. The CDR3 totals 15 residues. Using immunoSEQ multiplex PCR, the repertoire was profiled, and TCRdb retains in-frame clones only, with some absent. Of 70,000 or so clones detected, roughly 90% appear once; the ten largest clones hold 7.5% to 9.5%. The source material was peripheral blood, sampled on day 0 of AZD1222 vaccination. The TCR comes from an adult in good health. The V gene is TRBV2, the J gene TRBJ2-5, with TRBD1 matching 9 bases. CDR3 residues: CASSPPGTGRQTQYF. CDR3 sequence (DNA): TGTGCCAGCAGTCCACCGGGGACAGGGAGGCAGACCCAGTACTTC.